This TCR beta chain stems from a study of blood T cell repertoires in COVID-19. This clone showed up just once. Sequenced by immunoSEQ multiplex PCR; TCRdb stores in-frame clones only, minus some. There are roughly 390,000 clones in the sample; about 90% occur only once, and less than 11% lies in the top ten. Trimming removed 6 bases from V and 1 base from J, with 10 bases in between. Germline-derived CDR1 and CDR2 are MDHEN and SYDVKM. CDR3 length equals 14 residues. This chain joins TRBV28 and TRBJ2-1; D possibly corresponds to TRBD2 (5 bases). What was sequenced was peripheral blood. The origin of this receptor is a woman aged 25 to 45 with COVID-19, enrolled during active disease. The CDR3 region has the DNA TGTGCCAGCAGAGCTAGCCCGTCCTACAATGAGCAGTTCTTC. It is translated as CASRASPSYNEQFF.